The sequence of this T cell receptor (beta chain) was determined in a study of T cells in Graves' hyperthyroidism and ophthalmopathy. Trimming shortened V by 0 bases and J by 1 base, and 10 bases separated the two germline ends. Germline CDR1 reads DFQATT; CDR2 reads SNEGSKA (reference sequence). The CDR3 covers 15 residues. The CDR3 regions of TCR beta were amplified from RNA transcripts. In the first-round RT-PCR of the TCR CDR3, the HTBI primer set was used. MiXCR was run by TCRdb on the multiplex PCR reads, yielding one entry per CDR3 protein. This table has approximately 400,000 distinct CDR3 sequences, 15% to 19% appearing once. This clonotype was recorded at least ten times. What it binds is unknown. Study-wide results and caveats: With a median lead of about six months before onset, the model predicted ophthalmopathy. Most clonotypes expanded in thyroid above 0.001 were likewise present in blood.

Sample: blood. The clonotype comes from a woman younger than 30 with Graves' hyperthyroidism. The J gene is TRBJ2-1, the V gene TRBV20-1, with D perhaps matching TRBD2 (5 bases). Here the CDR3 DNA reads TGCAGTGCTAGAGAAGGGAGTGTATCCTACAATGAGCAGTTCTTC. It translates to CSAREGSVSYNEQFF.